The clone carrying this T cell receptor (beta chain) has just a few counts. V shed 4 bases and J shed 1 base, with 7 bases lying between them. The CDR3 runs 12 residues. Germline V gene sequence: CDR1 GTSNPN, CDR2 SVGIG (reference sequence). The source of the sample is a study of radiation and T cells in renal cell carcinoma. Time point noted: blood 2 weeks post-SBRT. Indicated treatment: 15 Gy SBRT to primary tumor, nephrectomy 4 weeks later. The assay was immunoSEQ multiplex PCR, and TCRdb's table has in-frame clones only and misses some. The sample shows 120,000 or so clones, over 75% of them seen only once.

The V gene is TRBV30, the J gene TRBJ1-1, with D possibly being TRBD1 (5 bases). This sequence originates from a man aged 50 or older with renal cell carcinoma. Specimen: blood, collected from a patient whose treatment included radiotherapy and nephrectomy. CDR3: CAWTRGNTEAFF. For the CDR3, the DNA is TGTGCCTGGACTAGGGGGAACACTGAAGCTTTCTTT.